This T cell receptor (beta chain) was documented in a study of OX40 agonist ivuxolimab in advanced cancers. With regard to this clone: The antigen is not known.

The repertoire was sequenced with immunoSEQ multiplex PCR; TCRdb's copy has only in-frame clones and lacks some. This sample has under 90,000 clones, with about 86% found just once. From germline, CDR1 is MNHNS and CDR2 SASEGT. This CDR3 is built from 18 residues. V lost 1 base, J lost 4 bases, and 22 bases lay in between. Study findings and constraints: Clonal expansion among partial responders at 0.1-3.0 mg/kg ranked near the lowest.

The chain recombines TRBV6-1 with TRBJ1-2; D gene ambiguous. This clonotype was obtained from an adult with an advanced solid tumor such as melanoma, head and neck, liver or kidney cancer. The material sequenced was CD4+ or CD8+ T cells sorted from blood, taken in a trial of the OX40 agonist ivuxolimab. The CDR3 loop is CASSEGGRAQSPFYGYTF. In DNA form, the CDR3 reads TGTGCCAGCAGTGAAGGTGGTAGGGCCCAAAGCCCTTTCTATGGCTACACCTTC.